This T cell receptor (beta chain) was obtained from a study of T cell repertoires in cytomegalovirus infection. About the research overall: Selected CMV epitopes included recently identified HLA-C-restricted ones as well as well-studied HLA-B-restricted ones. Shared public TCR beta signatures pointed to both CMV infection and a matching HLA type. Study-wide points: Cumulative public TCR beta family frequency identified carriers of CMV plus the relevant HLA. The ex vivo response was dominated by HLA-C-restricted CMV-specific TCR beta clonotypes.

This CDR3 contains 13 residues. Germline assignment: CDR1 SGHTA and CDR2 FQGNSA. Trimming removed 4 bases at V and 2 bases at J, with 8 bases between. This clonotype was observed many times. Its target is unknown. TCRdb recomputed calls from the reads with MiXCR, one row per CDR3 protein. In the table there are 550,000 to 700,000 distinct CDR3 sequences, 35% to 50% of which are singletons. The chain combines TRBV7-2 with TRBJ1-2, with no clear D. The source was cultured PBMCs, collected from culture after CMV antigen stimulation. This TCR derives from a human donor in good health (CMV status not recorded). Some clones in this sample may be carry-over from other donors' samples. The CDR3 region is CASSWEVNYGYTF. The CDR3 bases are TGTGCCAGCAGCTGGGAGGTAAACTATGGCTACACCTTC.